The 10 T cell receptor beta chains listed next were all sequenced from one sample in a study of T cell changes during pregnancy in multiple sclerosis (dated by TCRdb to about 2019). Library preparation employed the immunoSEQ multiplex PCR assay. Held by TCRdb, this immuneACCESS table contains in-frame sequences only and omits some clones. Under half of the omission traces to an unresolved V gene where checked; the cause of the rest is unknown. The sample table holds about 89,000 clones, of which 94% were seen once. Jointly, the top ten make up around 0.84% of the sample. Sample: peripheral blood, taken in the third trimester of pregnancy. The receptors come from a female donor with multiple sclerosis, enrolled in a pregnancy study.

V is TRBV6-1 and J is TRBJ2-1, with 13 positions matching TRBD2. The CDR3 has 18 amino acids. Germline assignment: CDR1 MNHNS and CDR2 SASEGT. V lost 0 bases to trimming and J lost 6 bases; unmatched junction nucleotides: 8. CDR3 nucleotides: TGTGCCAGCAGTGAAGCAAGGACTAGCGGGAGTTATGGCAATGAGCAGTTCTTC. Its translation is CASSEARTSGSYGNEQFF.

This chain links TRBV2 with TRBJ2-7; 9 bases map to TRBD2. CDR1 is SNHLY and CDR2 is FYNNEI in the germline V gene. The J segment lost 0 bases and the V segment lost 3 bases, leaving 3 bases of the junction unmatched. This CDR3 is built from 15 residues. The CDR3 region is CASSETSGSSYEQYF. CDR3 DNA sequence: TGTGCCAGCAGTGAGACTAGCGGTAGCTCCTACGAGCAGTACTTC.

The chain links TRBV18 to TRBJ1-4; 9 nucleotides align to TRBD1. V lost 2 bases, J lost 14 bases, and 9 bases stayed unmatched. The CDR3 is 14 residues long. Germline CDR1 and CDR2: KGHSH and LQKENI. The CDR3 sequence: CASSPTGQGQGLFF. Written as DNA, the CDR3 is TGTGCCAGCTCACCAACGGGCCAAGGACAGGGGCTGTTTTTT.

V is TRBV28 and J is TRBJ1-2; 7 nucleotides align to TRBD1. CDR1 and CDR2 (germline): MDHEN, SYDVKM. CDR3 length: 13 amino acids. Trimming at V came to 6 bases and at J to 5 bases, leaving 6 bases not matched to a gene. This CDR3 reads CASSPTGQYGYTF. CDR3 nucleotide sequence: TGTGCCAGCAGCCCGACGGGACAGTATGGCTACACCTTC.

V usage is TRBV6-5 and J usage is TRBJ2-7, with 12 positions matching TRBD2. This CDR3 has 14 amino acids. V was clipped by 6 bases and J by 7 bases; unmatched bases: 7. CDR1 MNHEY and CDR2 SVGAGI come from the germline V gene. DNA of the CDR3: TGTGCCAGCAGCCCGACTAGCGGGAGTAGGGAGCAGTACTTC. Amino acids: CASSPTSGSREQYF.

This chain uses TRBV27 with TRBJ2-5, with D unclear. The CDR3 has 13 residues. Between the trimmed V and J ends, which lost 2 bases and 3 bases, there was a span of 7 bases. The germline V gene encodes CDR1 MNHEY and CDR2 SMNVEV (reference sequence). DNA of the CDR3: TGTGCCAGCAGTTTAGGCGGAGAAGAGACCCAGTACTTC. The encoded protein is CASSLGGEETQYF.

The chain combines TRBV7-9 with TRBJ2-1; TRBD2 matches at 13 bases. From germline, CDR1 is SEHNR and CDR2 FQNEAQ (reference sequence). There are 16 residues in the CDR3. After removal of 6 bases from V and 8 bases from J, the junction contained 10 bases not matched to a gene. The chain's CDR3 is CASSRPGLAGRDEQFF. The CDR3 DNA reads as TGTGCCAGCAGTCGACCGGGACTAGCGGGACGCGATGAGCAGTTCTTC.

CDR3 amino acids: CASSLARHKLNTEAFF. For the CDR3, the DNA is TGTGCCAGCAGCTTAGCGCGGCACAAATTGAACACTGAAGCTTTCTTT. The chain employs TRBV7-7 and TRBJ1-1; D gene ambiguous. Germline CDR1 and CDR2: SSHAT and FNYEAQ (reference sequence). Trimming stripped 0 bases from V and 0 bases from J, with 11 bases between. The CDR3 is made up of 16 amino acids.

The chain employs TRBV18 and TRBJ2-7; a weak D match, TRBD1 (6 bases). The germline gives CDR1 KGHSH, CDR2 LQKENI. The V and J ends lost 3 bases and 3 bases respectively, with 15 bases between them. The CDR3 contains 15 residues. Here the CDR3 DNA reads TGTGCCAGCTCACCCGGGCAGACAGGAAACTACGAGCAGTACTTC. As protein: CASSPGQTGNYEQYF.

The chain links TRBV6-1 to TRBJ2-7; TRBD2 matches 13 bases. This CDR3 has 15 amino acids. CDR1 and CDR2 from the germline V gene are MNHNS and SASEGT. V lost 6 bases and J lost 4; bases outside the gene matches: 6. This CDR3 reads CASSQGLAGWYEQYF. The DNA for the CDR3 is TGTGCCAGCAGCCAGGGACTAGCGGGGTGGTACGAGCAGTACTTC.